Presented here are 2 T cell receptor beta chains from one specimen sequenced in a study of PD-L1 blockade in urothelial cancer. Sequenced by immunoSEQ multiplex PCR; TCRdb stores in-frame clones only, minus some. Seen here are around 56,000 clones, about 86% observed once, and the top ten hold roughly 2.8%. Sequenced material: PBMCs, taken around atezolizumab (anti-PD-L1) treatment. All receptors come from a man over 45 with urothelial cancer.

The rearrangement uses TRBV27 and TRBJ2-5; 11 bases agree with TRBD1. The CDR3 spans 13 residues. Germline CDR1 and CDR2: MNHEY and SMNVEV (reference sequence). With V trimmed by 6 bases and J by 5 bases, 2 bases remained unmatched. CDR3 in amino acids: CASRRDRGETQYF. The CDR3 DNA reads TGTGCCAGCAGGAGGGACAGGGGGGAGACCCAGTACTTC.

V is TRBV18 and J is TRBJ2-3; no reliable D call. Germline lookup yields CDR1 KGHSH and CDR2 LQKENI. This CDR3 is 14 amino acids long. V lost 3 bases and J lost 5, with 12 bases in between. The CDR3 region has the DNA TGTGCCAGCTCACCTGGGCAGTCAAAAGATACGCAGTATTTT. Translated: CASSPGQSKDTQYF. Full variable domain (outside the CDR3, taken from reference TRBV18 and TRBJ2-3): NAGVMQNPRHLVRRRGQEARLRCSPMKGHSHVYWYRQLPEEGLKFMVYLQKENIIDESGMPKERFSAEFPKEGPSILRIQQVVRGDSAAYFCASSPGQSKDTQYFGPGTRLTVL.